This T cell receptor beta chain was sequenced for a study of vaccination and CD4 T cells after COVID-19. Across the study: The post-vaccine samples came a median approximately 72 days after dose two (range 14 to 241).

About this clonotype itself: Its target is not known.

Treatment defined: 10-day PBMC culture with coronavirus spike peptide pools or control peptides (ViraFEST assay). ViraFEST relied on peptide pools to expand antigen-specific T cells; the TCRs were sequenced afterward. Sequencing of the DNA from cultured CD4+ T cells was carried out with the Oncomine TCR Beta short-read assay. Researchers extracted genomic DNA from CD4+ T cells that had been cultured. Using its own MiXCR run on the PCR reads, TCRdb lists one record per CDR3 protein. Of approximately 17,000 distinct CDR3 sequences listed, roughly 50% were seen once; the top ten hold around 6.1%. The CDR3 consists of 16 residues. Germline CDR1 and CDR2: DFQATT and SNEGSKA (reference sequence). Study findings and constraints: SARS-CoV-2-reactive clonotypes rose nonsignificantly, with the median going from about 20 to 38.

What was sequenced was CD4+ T cells from blood, cultured in vitro. The gene calls are TRBV20-1 and TRBJ1-1; the D gene is possibly TRBD1 (5 bases). The clonotype comes from a human donor who had recovered from COVID-19. The CDR3 loop reads CSTEWRGGRKDTEAFF. DNA for the CDR3: TGCAGCACCGAGTGGCGGGGGGGAAGGAAAGACACTGAAGCTTTCTTT.